The 5 T cell receptor beta chains below all came from one sample that was sequenced in a study of T cell repertoires in cytomegalovirus infection. Their antigens are not known. TCRdb fed the reads into MiXCR, producing one record per CDR3 protein. The table includes some 700,000 distinct CDR3 sequences, approximately 33% detected once. The input for sequencing was cultured PBMCs, taken from culture after CMV antigen stimulation. The receptor set was obtained from a human donor in good health (CMV status not recorded). Some clones in this sample may be carry-over from other donors' samples.

There are a few counts of this clonotype. This rearrangement joins TRBV11-2 to TRBJ2-3, with D perhaps TRBD2 (5 bases). Germline V gene lookup returns CDR1 SGHAT and CDR2 FQNNGV. Deletions cut 5 bases from V and 5 bases from J, with 20 bases between. This CDR3 spans 16 amino acids. The CDR3 region is CASSPSWASRRDTQYF. CDR3 in DNA: TGTGCCAGCAGCCCCTCGTGGGCTAGCAGGAGAGATACGCAGTATTTT. The full variable domain, in which reference TRBV11-2 and TRBJ2-3 provide the parts outside the CDR3, is EAGVAQSPRYKIIEKRQSVAFWCNPISGHATLYWYQQILGQGPKLLIQFQNNGVVDDSQLPKDRFSAERLKGVDSTLKIQPAKLEDSAVYLCASSPSWASRRDTQYFGPGTRLTVL.

CDR3: CSARVERGALNTGELFF. As DNA, the CDR3 is TGCAGTGCTAGAGTGGAGCGGGGGGCACTGAACACCGGGGAGCTGTTTTTT. The chain links TRBV20-1 to TRBJ2-2, with TRBD2 matching 9 bases. The CDR3 is 17 residues long. The trim removed 1 base at V and 1 base at J, leaving 7 bases unmatched. From germline, CDR1 is DFQATT and CDR2 SNEGSKA (reference sequence).

This clonotype was seen only a few times. This chain links TRBV7-2 with TRBJ2-3; the D is unclear. Germline V gives CDR1 SGHTA, CDR2 FQGNSA. V lost 1 base to trimming and J lost 4 bases, with 9 bases between them. This CDR3 has 14 amino acids. CDR3 DNA: TGTGCCAGCAGCTTAGGTGGGCTCCCAGATACGCAGTATTTT. Translated, it gives CASSLGGLPDTQYF.

The chain combines TRBV7-8 with TRBJ2-1; TRBD2 aligns across 7 bases. Trimming cost V 0 bases and J 6 bases; bases outside gene matches: 2. The length of the CDR3 is 14 residues. CDR1 and CDR2 (germline): SGHVS, FQNEAQ. Here the CDR3 reads CASSLARLANEQFF. The CDR3 DNA sequence: TGTGCCAGCAGCTTAGCGAGACTAGCCAATGAGCAGTTCTTC. Looking up the rest from reference TRBV7-8 and TRBJ2-1 gives the full variable domain: GAGVSQSPRYKVAKRGQDVALRCDPISGHVSLFWYQQALGQGPEFLTYFQNEAQLDKSGLPSDRFFAERPEGSVSTLKIQRTQQEDSAVYLCASSLARLANEQFFGPGTRLTVL.

The chain has TRBV20-1 and TRBJ2-3; D is unresolved. Trimming took off 6 bases at V and 9 bases at J, with 16 bases between the two ends. The CDR3 is 12 amino acids. Germline assignment: CDR1 DFQATT and CDR2 SNEGSKA (reference sequence). The CDR3 spells CSAASRFGTQYF. DNA of the CDR3: TGCAGTGCAGCCAGCCGGTTTGGGACGCAGTATTTT.